These T cell receptor beta chains were read from a single sample in a study of identical twins. TCRdb itself ran the 5' RACE reads through MiXCR, one entry per CDR3 protein. This table holds 510,000 or so distinct CDR3 sequences, nearly 15% found once. This sample was shared with a second study, whose subject was yellow fever vaccine responses in identical twins.

The specimen sequenced was CD4+ T cells sorted from blood. The source of these receptors is a woman younger than 35 in good health. Both conserved end residues are part of each CDR3. The D gene is left open where the match is weak. Size is stated for part of the rows, as once, few or many counts, or as a class when the clone is expanded.

size: NA
V: TRBV6-1
J: TRBJ2-4
D: NA
CDR3: CASVSRAEISAKNIQYF
DNA: TGTGCCAGCGTCTCCCGGGCCGAAATTAGCGCCAAAAACATTCAGTACTTC

size: many
V: TRBV4-2
J: TRBJ1-1
D: NA
CDR3: CASSHSGDVSTEAFF
DNA: TGTGCCAGCAGCCATTCCGGTGACGTCAGTACTGAAGCTTTCTTT

size: NA
V: TRBV20-1
J: TRBJ2-1
D: NA
CDR3: CSASGPKDGYNEQFF
DNA: TGCAGTGCTTCGGGCCCGAAGGACGGCTACAATGAGCAGTTCTTC

size: NA
V: TRBV20-1
J: TRBJ2-7
D: NA
CDR3: CSAKGTSYEQYF
DNA: TGCAGTGCTAAAGGGACTTCCTACGAGCAGTACTTC

size: NA
V: TRBV29-1
J: TRBJ2-7
D: NA
CDR3: CSVAGQASYEQYF
DNA: TGCAGCGTTGCGGGGCAGGCTAGCTACGAGCAGTACTTC

size: few
V: TRBV4-1
J: TRBJ2-4
D: NA
CDR3: CASSQDRDPGRIQYF
DNA: TGCGCCAGCAGCCAAGATAGGGATCCGGGGAGAATTCAGTACTTC

size: few
V: TRBV15
J: TRBJ2-3
D: TRBD2
CDR3: CATSRGLAGLVTDTQYF
DNA: TGTGCCACCAGCAGAGGACTAGCGGGGTTGGTGACAGATACGCAGTATTTT

size: NA
V: TRBV12-3/TRBV12-4
J: TRBJ2-5
D: NA
CDR3: CASTSRGGETQYF
DNA: TGTGCCAGCACCTCGAGGGGGGGGGAGACCCAGTACTTC

size: few
V: TRBV5-1
J: TRBJ1-1
D: NA
CDR3: CASSLQGDLNTEAFF
DNA: TGCGCCAGCAGCTTGCAGGGTGACTTGAACACTGAAGCTTTCTTT

size: few
V: TRBV28
J: TRBJ2-1
D: TRBD2
CDR3: CASSFATSSNYNEQFF
DNA: TGTGCCAGCAGTTTCGCGACTAGCAGTAACTACAATGAGCAGTTCTTC

size: few
V: TRBV6-2/TRBV6-3
J: TRBJ2-1
D: TRBD2
CDR3: CASVLGTSGYNEQFF
DNA: TGTGCCAGCGTTCTCGGGACTAGCGGGTACAATGAGCAGTTCTTC

size: NA
V: TRBV11-1
J: TRBJ2-1
D: NA
CDR3: CASSPPWSSYNEQFF
DNA: TGTGCCAGCAGCCCCCCTTGGAGCTCCTACAATGAGCAGTTCTTC

size: NA
V: TRBV18
J: TRBJ2-7
D: NA
CDR3: CASSPPGRHEQYF
DNA: TGTGCCAGCTCACCGCCAGGGAGACACGAGCAGTACTTC

size: NA
V: TRBV12-3/TRBV12-4
J: TRBJ2-7
D: NA
CDR3: CASSLEPASYEQYF
DNA: TGTGCCAGCAGTTTAGAGCCAGCCTCCTACGAGCAGTACTTC

size: NA
V: TRBV29-1
J: TRBJ1-4
D: NA
CDR3: CSVGAGADAF
DNA: NA

size: NA
V: TRBV5-1
J: TRBJ2-3
D: TRBD2
CDR3: CASSWRGRTSGETDTQYF
DNA: TGCGCCAGCAGCTGGAGGGGGCGGACTAGCGGGGAGACAGATACGCAGTATTTT

size: many
V: TRBV6-5
J: TRBJ2-3
D: TRBD2
CDR3: CASTFGTSGGEDTQYF
DNA: TGTGCCAGCACTTTCGGGACTAGCGGGGGGGAAGATACGCAGTATTTT

size: few
V: TRBV28
J: TRBJ1-3
D: TRBD1
CDR3: CASSFQRKGQGNTIYF
DNA: TGTGCCAGCAGTTTTCAGCGGAAGGGACAGGGTAACACCATATATTTT

size: NA
V: TRBV5-6
J: TRBJ2-3
D: TRBD2
CDR3: CASTTSGGASDTQYF
DNA: TGTGCCAGCACCACAAGCGGGGGGGCCTCAGATACGCAGTATTTT

size: NA
V: TRBV29-1
J: TRBJ2-6
D: TRBD2
CDR3: CSVEAGGANVLTF
DNA: TGCAGCGTTGAGGCGGGAGGTGCCAACGTCCTGACTTTC

size: NA
V: TRBV5-1
J: TRBJ2-3
D: TRBD2
CDR3: CASSFGLRLAGGPDTDTQYF
DNA: TGCGCCAGCAGCTTTGGCTTGCGGCTAGCGGGAGGGCCGGACACAGATACGCAGTATTTT

size: few
V: TRBV6-1
J: TRBJ1-1
D: NA
CDR3: CASRPAGTTGGVTEAFF
DNA: TGTGCCAGCAGACCCGCAGGGACGACGGGGGGTGTCACTGAAGCTTTCTTT

size: once
V: TRBV29-1
J: TRBJ2-7
D: NA
CDR3: CSVEAGRGAYEQYF
DNA: TGCAGCGTTGAGGCCGGAAGGGGGGCCTACGAGCAGTACTTC

size: NA
V: TRBV28
J: TRBJ2-1
D: NA
CDR3: CASSKVRGKGDEQFF
DNA: TGTGCCAGCAGTAAAGTAAGGGGGAAGGGGGATGAGCAGTTCTTC

size: many
V: TRBV7-9
J: TRBJ1-4
D: NA
CDR3: CASSLVPEKLFF
DNA: TGTGCCAGCAGCTTAGTACCTGAAAAACTGTTTTTT

size: NA
V: TRBV11-2
J: TRBJ2-5
D: TRBD2
CDR3: CASSLRTSVQVVETQYF
DNA: TGTGCCAGCAGCCTACGGACTAGCGTTCAGGTAGTGGAGACCCAGTACTTC